A selection of T cell receptor beta chains follows, all from one sample in a study of neurological immune-mediated disorders. TCRdb reprocessed the 5' RACE reads with MiXCR, giving one entry per CDR3 protein. The data hold about 41,000 distinct CDR3 sequences, with roughly 2.5% observed a single time. Source material: PBMCs. Receptors were obtained from a man younger than 40 with multiple sclerosis. Both conserved end residues are part of each CDR3. D genes are given only for firm matches. Clone size is not always given. Where it is, it says once, few, many or a class for expanded clones.

>TRBV28|many|TRBJ1-5|-
CASSSDMDQPQHF
TGTGCCAGCAGCTCCGATATGGATCAGCCCCAGCATTTT
>TRBV6-2/TRBV6-3|few|TRBJ1-4|-
CASSWGIGIEEKLFF
TGTGCCAGCAGCTGGGGGATCGGAATAGAGGAAAAACTGTTTTTT
>TRBV5-1|many|TRBJ2-1|TRBD2
CASSLAGTSGGNEQFF
TGCGCCAGCAGCTTGGCCGGGACTAGTGGGGGGAATGAGCAGTTCTTC
>TRBV7-2|many|TRBJ2-2|-
CASSSRGPGELFF
TGTGCCAGCAGCTCTAGGGGTCCCGGGGAGCTGTTTTTT
>TRBV7-2|many|TRBJ2-2|TRBD1
CASPRWDRGPGELFF
TGTGCCAGCCCTCGCTGGGACAGGGGGCCCGGGGAGCTGTTTTTT
>TRBV4-3|-|TRBJ2-7|-
CASSRGDEQYF
TGCGCCAGCAGCCGGGGGGACGAGCAGTACTTC
>TRBV7-6|many|TRBJ2-3|-
CASSRLLDTQYF
TGTGCCAGCAGCCGACTTCTGGATACGCAGTATTTT
>TRBV6-5|many|TRBJ2-7|-
CASSLPGHEQYF
TGTGCCAGCAGTCTACCGGGGCACGAGCAGTACTTC
>TRBV20-1|many|TRBJ1-2|-
CSAGVWEAYGYTF
TGCAGTGCTGGCGTTTGGGAGGCGTATGGCTACACCTTC
>TRBV7-8|many|TRBJ1-1|-
CASSLAGLNTEAFF
TGTGCCAGCAGCTTGGCTGGACTGAACACTGAAGCTTTCTTT
>TRBV5-5|many|TRBJ2-1|TRBD2
CASSSLRGVSGEQFF
TGTGCCAGCAGCTCCCTGCGGGGGGTTTCGGGTGAGCAGTTCTTC
>TRBV5-1|many|TRBJ2-7|TRBD2
CASSLGLAGMTEQYF
TGCGCCAGCAGTTTGGGACTAGCGGGGATGACCGAGCAGTACTTC
>TRBV15|many|TRBJ1-5|TRBD1
CATALDRAPQPQHF
TGTGCCACCGCCCTGGACAGGGCGCCTCAGCCCCAGCATTTT